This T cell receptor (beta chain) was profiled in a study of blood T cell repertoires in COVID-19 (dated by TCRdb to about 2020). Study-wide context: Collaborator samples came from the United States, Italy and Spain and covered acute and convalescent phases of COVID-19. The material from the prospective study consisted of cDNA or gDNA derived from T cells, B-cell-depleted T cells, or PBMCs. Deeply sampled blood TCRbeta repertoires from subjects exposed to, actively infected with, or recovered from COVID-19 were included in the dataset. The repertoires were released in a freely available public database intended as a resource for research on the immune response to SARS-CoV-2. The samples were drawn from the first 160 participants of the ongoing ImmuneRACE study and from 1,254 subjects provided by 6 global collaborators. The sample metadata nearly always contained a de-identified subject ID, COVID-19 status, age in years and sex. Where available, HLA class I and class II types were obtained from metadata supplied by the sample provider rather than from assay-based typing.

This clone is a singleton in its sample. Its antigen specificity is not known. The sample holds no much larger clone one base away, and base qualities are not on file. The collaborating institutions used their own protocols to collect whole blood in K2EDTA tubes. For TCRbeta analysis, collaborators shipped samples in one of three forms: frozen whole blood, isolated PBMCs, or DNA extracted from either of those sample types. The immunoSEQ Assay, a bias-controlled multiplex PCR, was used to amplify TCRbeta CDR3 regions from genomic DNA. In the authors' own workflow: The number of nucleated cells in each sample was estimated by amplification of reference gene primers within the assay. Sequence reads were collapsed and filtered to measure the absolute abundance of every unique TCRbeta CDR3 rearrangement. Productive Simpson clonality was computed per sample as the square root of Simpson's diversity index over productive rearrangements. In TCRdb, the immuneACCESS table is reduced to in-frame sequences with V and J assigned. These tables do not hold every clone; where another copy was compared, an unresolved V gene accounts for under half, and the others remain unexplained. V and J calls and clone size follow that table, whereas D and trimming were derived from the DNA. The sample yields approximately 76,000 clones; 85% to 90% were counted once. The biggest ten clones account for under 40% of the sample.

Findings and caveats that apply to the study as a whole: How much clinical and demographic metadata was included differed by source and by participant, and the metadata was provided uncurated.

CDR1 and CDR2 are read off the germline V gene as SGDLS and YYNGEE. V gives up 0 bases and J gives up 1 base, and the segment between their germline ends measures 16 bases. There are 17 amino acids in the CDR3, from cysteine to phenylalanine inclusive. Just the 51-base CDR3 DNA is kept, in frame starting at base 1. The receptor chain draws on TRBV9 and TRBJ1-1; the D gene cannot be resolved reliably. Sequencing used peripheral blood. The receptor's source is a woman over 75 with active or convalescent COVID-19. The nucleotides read TGTGCCAGCAGCGTAGGCCCCTTGGAGGCCACGAACACTGAAGCTTTCTTT. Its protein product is CASSVGPLEATNTEAFF.